These 14 T cell receptor beta chains originate from one sample sequenced in a study of T-cell reconstitution after alpha-beta-depleted transplantation in children. Preparation of the TCRbeta library involved a method that used unique molecular identifiers. MiXCR was run by TCRdb on the PCR reads, yielding one entry per CDR3 protein. The sample has 250,000 to 300,000 distinct CDR3 sequences, over 9.5% seen once. The starting material was PBMCs, obtained before TCRalphabeta/CD19-depleted stem cell transplant. The source of these receptors is a boy in the first two years of life with acute myeloid leukemia, due to receive a stem cell transplant.

This clonotype has at least ten counts. This chain uses TRBV28 with TRBJ2-7, with D perhaps TRBD1 (5 bases). CDR1 is MDHEN, CDR2 SYDVKM, per germline. This CDR3 has 14 residues. V was trimmed by 1 base and J by 2 bases, leaving 9 bases between them. CDR3 coding DNA: TGTGCCAGCAGTTTATCAGGGAATACCTACGAGCAGTACTTC. Protein: CASSLSGNTYEQYF.

This clonotype was observed many times. This chain links TRBV29-1 with TRBJ1-2; 8 bases fit TRBD1. The germline gives CDR1 SQVTM, CDR2 ANQGSEA. The V and J ends lost 6 bases and 2 bases, in that order; junction bases with no gene match: 5. The CDR3 contains 13 residues. This CDR3 is CSVADRENYGYTF. The CDR3 DNA sequence: TGCAGCGTCGCGGACAGGGAAAACTATGGCTACACCTTC.

The sample holds a few counts of this clonotype. The chain couples TRBV12-3 or TRBV12-4 to TRBJ2-1; no reliable D call. Trimming took 7 bases from V and 9 from J, leaving 7 bases between them. The CDR3 runs to 10 residues. CDR3 amino acids: CASTRSEQFF. DNA of the CDR3: TGTGCCAGCACGCGGAGTGAGCAGTTCTTC.

This clonotype was counted ten times or more. This may come from a read error, since a much larger clone is one base off. V usage is TRBV9 and J usage is TRBJ2-1; a weak D match, TRBD1 (5 bases). CDR1 and CDR2 (germline): SGDLS, YYNGEE. There are 14 residues in the CDR3. CDR3 region: CASSVAGSSNEQFF. CDR3 sequence (DNA): TGTGCCAGCAGCGTAGCAGGGTCCTCCAATGAGCAGTTCTTC.

This clonotype occurred many times. The chain has TRBV12-3 or TRBV12-4 and TRBJ2-3; no firm D call. Trimming shortened V by 4 bases and J by 2 bases, and 7 bases separated the two germline ends. This CDR3 has 13 residues. CDR3 sequence reads: CASSWGSTDTQYF. CDR3 nucleotides: TGTGCCAGCAGTTGGGGTTCCACAGATACGCAGTATTTT.

At least ten counts were recorded for this clonotype. This rearrangement joins TRBV27 to TRBJ1-5; no clear D. From germline, CDR1 is MNHEY and CDR2 SMNVEV (reference sequence). The CDR3 loop spans 13 amino acids. The V gene lost 5 bases and the J gene lost 4 bases, with 9 bases spanning the gap. This CDR3 is CASSGRINQPQHF. CDR3 coding DNA: TGTGCCAGCAGTGGCAGAATAAATCAGCCCCAGCATTTT.

In this sample, this clonotype turned up many times. The V gene is TRBV24-1, the J gene TRBJ2-5, with 11 bases fitting TRBD1. J lost 4 bases, V lost 1 base, and 4 bases had no gene match. The CDR3 contains 16 residues. Germline V gene lookup returns CDR1 KGHDR and CDR2 SFDVKD. The DNA for the CDR3 is TGTGCCACCAGTGATTTAGGGACAGGGGGTCGAGAGACCCAGTACTTC. Its translation is CATSDLGTGGRETQYF.

This clonotype was seen ten or more times. The rearrangement uses TRBV27 and TRBJ1-4, with TRBD1 identical over 8 bases. Germline CDR1 and CDR2: MNHEY and SMNVEV (reference sequence). Trimming took 4 bases from V and 8 from J; bases not matched to a gene: 9. The CDR3 sequence is 15 residues long. The CDR3 DNA follows: TGTGCCAGCAGTTCCCCCTCGACAGGGGTAGAAAAACTGTTTTTT. Translated, it gives CASSSPSTGVEKLFF.

In this sample, this clonotype turned up many times. CDR3 loop: CASSPIGTGRDEQYF. DNA of the CDR3: TGTGCCAGCAGCCCTATAGGGACAGGGAGGGACGAGCAGTACTTC. The chain couples TRBV7-2 to TRBJ2-7; 9 nucleotides line up with TRBD1. Germline CDR1 and CDR2: SGHTA and FQGNSA. V lost 5 bases, J lost 5 bases, and 10 bases stayed unmatched. The CDR3 spans 15 residues.

The CDR3 coding sequence is TGTGCCAGCTCACTAAGACAGGTCCCCGGGTACGAGCAGTACTTC. Amino acid sequence: CASSLRQVPGYEQYF. The J gene is TRBJ2-7, the V gene TRBV18; perhaps TRBD1 as D (6 bases). CDR3 length: 15 amino acids. The germline V gene encodes CDR1 KGHSH and CDR2 LQKENI. The V and J ends lost 4 bases and 4 bases respectively, with 17 bases between them.

This clonotype has a count of ten or more. The chain combines TRBV10-3 with TRBJ2-4; 8 positions agree with TRBD1. The V gene's germline CDR1 is ENHRY and CDR2 SYGVKD. The length of the CDR3 is 15 residues. V lost 3 bases, J lost 1 base, and 2 bases stayed unmatched. The CDR3 here is CAISDTGGAKNIQYF. The CDR3 DNA reads as TGTGCCATCAGTGATACAGGGGGGGCCAAAAACATTCAGTACTTC.

A few counts support this clonotype. The chain employs TRBV14 and TRBJ2-3; TRBD1 might be the D (6 bases). CDR3 length: 15 amino acids. Deletions cut 4 bases from V and 2 bases from J, with 13 bases between. Per germline, CDR1 SGHDN and CDR2 FVKESK. CDR3 protein: CASSPQGRVTDTQYF. In DNA form, the CDR3 reads TGTGCCAGCAGCCCTCAGGGGCGGGTCACAGATACGCAGTATTTT.

This clonotype appeared many times. CDR3 residues: CASSSGTFNTGELFF. The CDR3 nucleotides are TGTGCCAGCAGCTCCGGGACGTTCAACACCGGGGAGCTGTTTTTT. The rearrangement joins TRBV11-2 to TRBJ2-2; D assignment may be TRBD1 or TRBD2 (5 bases each). CDR3 length: 15 amino acids. The V gene's germline CDR1 is SGHAT and CDR2 FQNNGV. Trimming cost V 4 bases and J 2 bases, with 11 bases left between them.

In this sample, this clonotype turned up many times. This chain links TRBV7-3 with TRBJ1-5; D possibly corresponds to TRBD1 (6 bases). This CDR3 region has 14 residues. Trimming took 8 bases from V and 5 from J, leaving 16 bases between them. The V gene's germline CDR1 is SGHTA and CDR2 FQGTGA. The CDR3 sequence is CASLGTGRDQPQHF. CDR3 DNA sequence: TGTGCCAGCCTTGGAACAGGGAGAGATCAGCCCCAGCATTTT. Complete variable domain (other parts from reference TRBV7-3 and TRBJ1-5): GAGVSQTPSNKVTEKGKYVELRCDPISGHTALYWYRQSLGQGPEFLIYFQGTGAADDSGLPNDRFFAVRPEGSVSTLKIQRTERGDSAVYLCASLGTGRDQPQHFGDGTRLSIL.